A single TCR beta chain is shown here with its context. Its specificity is not known. The data originate from a study of a mutant IDH1 vaccine in newly diagnosed glioma. Study summary: It was radiotherapy, temozolomide, or both that patients received previously, with most receiving both.

The time point denotes: week 47, end of study. The study gave 300 ug of mutant IDH1 20-mer peptide per vaccine dose, with topical imiquimod. Study-wide results and caveats: The vaccine induced immune responses, and these occurred in roughly 95% of patients.

The data were produced by immunoSEQ multiplex PCR, yet TCRdb's version contains in-frame clones alone and is incomplete. The table includes roughly 56,000 clones, roughly 75% detected once. The starting material was PBMCs, obtained from a glioma patient whose treatment included an IDH1 peptide vaccine. The sequence was obtained from a man between 45 and 60 years old with glioma.

In DNA, the CDR3 is TGTGCCAGCAGTTTTGGGGGCAGGTACGAGCAGTACTTC. This encodes CASSFGGRYEQYF. The chain is built from TRBV28 and TRBJ2-7, with TRBD1 as a possible D gene (6 bases). Germline CDR1 and CDR2: MDHEN and SYDVKM. V shed 3 bases and J shed 4 bases, with 10 bases lying between them. The CDR3 has 13 amino acids.